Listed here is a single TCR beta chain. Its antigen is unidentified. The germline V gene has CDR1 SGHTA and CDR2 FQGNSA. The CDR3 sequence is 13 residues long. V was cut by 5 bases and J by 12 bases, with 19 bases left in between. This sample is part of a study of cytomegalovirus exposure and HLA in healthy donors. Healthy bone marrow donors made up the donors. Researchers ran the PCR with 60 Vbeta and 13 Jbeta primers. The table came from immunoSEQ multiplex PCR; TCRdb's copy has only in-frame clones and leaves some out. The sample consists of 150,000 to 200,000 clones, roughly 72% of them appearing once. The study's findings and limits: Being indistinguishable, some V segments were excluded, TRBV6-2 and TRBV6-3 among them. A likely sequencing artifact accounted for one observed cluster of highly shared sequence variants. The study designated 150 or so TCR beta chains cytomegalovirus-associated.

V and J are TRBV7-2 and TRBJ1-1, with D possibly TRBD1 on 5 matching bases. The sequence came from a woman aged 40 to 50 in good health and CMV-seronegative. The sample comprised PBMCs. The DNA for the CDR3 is TGTGCCAGCAGCCAAAATGCTGGGGAGGGGTCTTTCTTT. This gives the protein CASSQNAGEGSFF.